The 16 T cell receptor beta chains in this list originate from one sample, sequenced in a study of T cells in Graves' hyperthyroidism and ophthalmopathy. TCR beta CDR3 region amplification was performed from RNA transcripts. First-round RT-PCR targeting the TCR CDR3 was performed with the HTBI primer set. TCRdb used MiXCR to reprocess the multiplex PCR reads, holding one entry per CDR3 protein. This sample has some 740,000 distinct CDR3 sequences, with approximately 14% found just once. Source material: blood. These receptors came from a woman aged 18 to 35 with Graves' hyperthyroidism.

The chain carries TRBV19 and TRBJ1-1; 8 nucleotides line up with TRBD1. Germline assignment: CDR1 LNHDA and CDR2 SQIVND (reference sequence). There are 15 residues in the CDR3. V was pared by 5 bases and J by 9 bases, with 14 bases of the junction left unmatched. CDR3 nucleotides: TGTGCCAGTAGTCACACGGGACAGGCGGGTAGTAAAGCTTTCTTT. Translation gives CASSHTGQAGSKAFF.

The V and J genes are TRBV30 and TRBJ2-1; D is possibly TRBD2 (6 bases). The CDR3 is 15 residues long. CDR1 GTSNPN and CDR2 SVGIG come from the germline V gene (reference sequence). Trimming shortened V by 2 bases and J by 10 bases, and 21 bases separated the two germline ends. The CDR3 bases are TGTGCCTGGAGTTTAGAGTTCTTCGGGGGAAGAGAGCAGTTCTTC. This sequence encodes CAWSLEFFGGREQFF.

This clonotype has at least ten counts. The chain employs TRBV28 and TRBJ2-7, with D tentatively TRBD2 (6 bases). The CDR3 sequence is 15 residues long. Trimming removed 5 bases at V and 0 bases at J, with 14 bases between. Germline-derived CDR1 and CDR2 are MDHEN and SYDVKM. This chain's CDR3 is CASSVIGGDSYEQYF. The CDR3 DNA reads as TGTGCCAGCAGTGTAATTGGCGGGGACTCCTACGAGCAGTACTTC.

This clonotype turned up a few times. The rearrangement joins TRBV3-1 to TRBJ1-5, with 7 bases lining up with TRBD1. Germline V CDR1 and CDR2: LGHDT, YNNKEL (reference sequence). There are 16 residues in the CDR3. V shed 1 base and J 0 bases; nucleotides not matched to a gene: 3. The CDR3: CASSQGTGYSNQPQHF. DNA of the CDR3: TGTGCCAGCAGCCAAGGGACAGGTTATAGCAATCAGCCCCAGCATTTT.

Of note for this clonotype: One end of the junction does not line up with germline, which may come from a read error. The V and J genes are TRBV4-1 and TRBJ1-4; D is ambiguous. Germline V gene data show CDR1 as MGHRA and CDR2 as YSYEKL. The CDR3 covers 15 residues. The DNA for the CDR3 is TGCGCCGGCAGCCAGACGTGGGTTTCAGGAGAAAAACTGTTTTTT. It is translated as CAGSQTWVSGEKLFF.

The J gene is TRBJ1-6, the V gene TRBV20-1; the D gene is possibly TRBD1 (6 bases). In germline, CDR1 is DFQATT, CDR2 SNEGSKA (reference sequence). The V end was cut by 1 base, the J end by 1 base, with 17 bases between. CDR3 length: 18 residues. The CDR3, as DNA: TGCAGTGCTAGAGTCGGAGGCGGGGGCTTTTCCTATAATTCACCCCTCCACTTT. Amino acids: CSARVGGGGFSYNSPLHF.

A single count supports this clonotype. This chain uses TRBV24-1 with TRBJ1-1, with D unresolved. Germline lookup yields CDR1 KGHDR and CDR2 SFDVKD. V was shortened by 5 bases and J by 1 base, with 7 bases between the two germline ends. The CDR3 sequence is 13 residues long. CDR3 amino acids: CATSAWENTEAFF. The CDR3 coding sequence is TGTGCCACCAGTGCTTGGGAGAACACTGAAGCTTTCTTT.

This chain connects TRBV7-9 to TRBJ2-7; D is uncertain. The CDR3 spans 12 residues. The V gene's germline CDR1 is SEHNR and CDR2 FQNEAQ (reference sequence). Trimming pared 5 bases from V and 6 bases from J, leaving 11 bases between. The CDR3 loop reads CASSPELSEQYF. The DNA of the CDR3 is TGTGCCAGCAGCCCCGAGCTGAGCGAGCAGTACTTC.

This clonotype was found a few times. This chain links TRBV7-2 with TRBJ2-1; D possibly corresponds to TRBD1 (5 bases). Germline CDR1 reads SGHTA; CDR2 reads FQGNSA. V lost 8 bases and J lost 0, with 11 bases in between. CDR3 length: 14 residues. In DNA form, the CDR3 reads TGTGCCAGCGGCAGGGTAGTCTCCTACAATGAGCAGTTCTTC. Translation: CASGRVVSYNEQFF. The full variable domain, its missing parts supplied by reference TRBV7-2 and TRBJ2-1, is GAGVSQSPSNKVTEKGKDVELRCDPISGHTALYWYRQSLGQGLEFLIYFQGNSAPDKSGLPSDRFSAERTGGSVSTLTIQRTQQEDSAVYLCASGRVVSYNEQFFGPGTRLTVL.

This clonotype was counted at least ten times. The chain carries TRBV2 and TRBJ2-7; 9 positions agree with TRBD1. The germline V gene encodes CDR1 SNHLY and CDR2 FYNNEI. The CDR3 extends over 12 amino acids. Trimming at V came to 6 bases and at J to 4 bases, leaving 1 base not matched to a gene. The CDR3 coding sequence is TGTGCCAGCAGCGGGACAGGGTACGAGCAGTACTTC. Residues: CASSGTGYEQYF.

The chain recombines TRBV9 with TRBJ2-1; TRBD2 aligns across 10 bases. This CDR3 comprises 16 residues. Germline CDR1 and CDR2: SGDLS and YYNGEE. V dropped 1 base and J dropped 10; count of bases not matched to a gene: 11. The CDR3 loop is CASSVSGSSGGAEQFF. The DNA for the CDR3 is TGTGCCAGCAGCGTATCGGGGTCTAGCGGGGGTGCGGAGCAGTTCTTC.

This chain links TRBV7-2 with TRBJ1-2; D uncertain. The ends were cut back, 2 bases at V and 3 bases at J, with 10 bases in the middle. The V gene's germline CDR1 is SGHTA and CDR2 FQGNSA. CDR3 length: 14 amino acids. The chain's CDR3 is CASSLRRGYYGYTF. CDR3 DNA sequence: TGTGCCAGCAGCTTACGACGGGGTTACTATGGCTACACCTTC.

This clonotype came up many times. V gene TRBV2 combines with J gene TRBJ1-2; no reliable D call. The V end was cut by 6 bases, the J end by 6 bases, with 17 bases between. The CDR3 length is 14 residues. Germline V gene sequence: CDR1 SNHLY, CDR2 FYNNEI. CDR3 protein: CASRDRRTLHGYTF. In nucleotides, the CDR3 is TGTGCCAGCAGGGATCGGAGGACTCTACATGGCTACACCTTC.

The rearrangement links TRBV11-2 to TRBJ2-7, with 13 bases fitting TRBD2. V trimming: 5 bases; J trimming: 0 bases; junction bases outside the gene matches: 10. Germline V gene data show CDR1 as SGHAT and CDR2 as FQNNGV. The CDR3 has 18 residues. The CDR3: CASSRGLAGASNSYEQYF. The CDR3 bases are TGTGCCAGCAGCCGCGGACTAGCGGGAGCCTCTAACTCCTACGAGCAGTACTTC. Variable domain in full (rest from reference TRBV11-2 and TRBJ2-7): EAGVAQSPRYKIIEKRQSVAFWCNPISGHATLYWYQQILGQGPKLLIQFQNNGVVDDSQLPKDRFSAERLKGVDSTLKIQPAKLEDSAVYLCASSRGLAGASNSYEQYFGPGTRLTVT.

As for this clonotype: A much larger clone sits a single nucleotide away, making a read error possible. The V and J genes are TRBV20-1 and TRBJ2-1, with D perhaps TRBD2 (6 bases). Germline V CDR1 and CDR2: DFQATT, SNEGSKA (reference sequence). Trimming shortened V by 0 bases and J by 10 bases, and 19 bases separated the two germline ends. The CDR3 spans 15 residues. The DNA of the CDR3 is TGCAGTGCTAGAGATCTCGAGGGAGGCATCTACGAGCAGTTCTTC. Encoded protein: CSARDLEGGIYEQFF.

This clonotype was observed many times. The chain joins TRBV3-1 to TRBJ2-7; 7 bases match TRBD1. J was trimmed by 2 bases and V by 7 bases; bases with no gene match: 8. This CDR3 region has 14 residues. Germline-derived CDR1 and CDR2 are LGHDT and YNNKEL (reference sequence). Written as DNA, the CDR3 is TGTGCCAGCACAGGGGGTGGACCTCCCTACGAGCAGTACTTC. This gives the protein CASTGGGPPYEQYF.